The 9 T cell receptor beta chains given below trace back to one sample, sequenced in a study of blood T cell repertoires in COVID-19. Libraries were prepared by immunoSEQ multiplex PCR; TCRdb keeps only in-frame clonotypes and omits some of them. Of approximately 210,000 clones detected, around 84% appear once; the ten largest clones hold 3.5% to 4.5%. The sample was PBMCs or T cells enriched from blood (not recorded which). These receptors came from a man aged 25 to 40 with acute COVID-19.

The chain couples TRBV7-3 to TRBJ1-4, with D unclear. This CDR3 has 18 residues. V lost 6 bases, J lost 2 bases, and 22 bases lay in between. CDR1 and CDR2 (germline): SGHTA, FQGTGA. The CDR3 loop reads CASRPFLAGNKTNEKLFF. In DNA, the CDR3 is TGTGCCAGCAGACCGTTCTTGGCGGGGAATAAGACTAATGAAAAACTGTTTTTT.

This sequence joins TRBV28 and TRBJ1-2, with 12 nucleotides matching TRBD1. The junction had 6 bases not matched to a gene; V was cut back by 5 bases and J by 8 bases. The CDR3 is 14 residues long. CDR1 and CDR2 (germline): MDHEN, SYDVKM. CDR3 in DNA: TGTGCCAGCAGTCCGGGACAGGGGGCCTACGGCTACACCTTC. Amino acid sequence: CASSPGQGAYGYTF.

The CDR3 DNA reads TGTGCCAGTAGCTCTTCGGGGAAAGCTTTCTTT. Translating gives CASSSSGKAFF. The chain couples TRBV19 to TRBJ1-1; D gene unclear. V dropped 6 bases and J dropped 9 bases, with 11 bases sitting between them. The CDR3 covers 11 residues. Germline V gene sequence: CDR1 LNHDA, CDR2 SQIVND (reference sequence).

The chain is built from TRBV5-1 and TRBJ2-7; 9 positions match TRBD1. Germline-derived CDR1 and CDR2 are SGHRS and YFSETQ. V gave up 3 bases and J gave up 2 bases; unmatched junction bases: 9. The CDR3 has 16 residues. In nucleotides, the CDR3 is TGCGCCAGCAGCTCAACCCCCGGGACAGGGACCTACGAGCAGTACTTC. It codes for CASSSTPGTGTYEQYF.

J is TRBJ2-7 and V is TRBV15, with D maybe TRBD1 (5 bases). The CDR3 loop spans 15 amino acids. The germline V gene has CDR1 LNHNV and CDR2 YYDKDF (reference sequence). The germline V and J ends were trimmed by 1 base and 1 base, with 11 bases remaining between them. CDR3 residues: CATSRGRGASYEQYF. CDR3 in DNA: TGTGCCACCAGCAGAGGACGTGGGGCGTCCTACGAGCAGTACTTC.

V gene TRBV9 combines with J gene TRBJ2-5, with D possibly TRBD1 on 6 matching bases. Per the germline V gene, CDR1 is SGDLS and CDR2 is YYNGEE. The CDR3 is 15 residues long. Trimming pared 3 bases from V and 2 bases from J, leaving 14 bases between. DNA of the CDR3: TGTGCCAGCAGCGGAACGGGGACAAGACAAGAGACCCAGTACTTC. Protein: CASSGTGTRQETQYF.

This chain joins TRBV5-1 and TRBJ1-3; the D is unclear. This CDR3 is 16 amino acids long. Deletions cut 0 bases from V and 3 bases from J, with 13 bases between. Germline loops: CDR1 SGHRS, CDR2 YFSETQ. CDR3 sequence: CASSLDGGGGGNTIYF. In DNA, the CDR3 is TGCGCCAGCAGCTTGGATGGAGGTGGTGGTGGAAACACCATATATTTT.

The CDR3: CASSPTGPYSNQPQHF. CDR3 nucleotides: TGTGCCAGCTCACCAACAGGGCCCTATAGCAATCAGCCCCAGCATTTT. J is TRBJ1-5 and V is TRBV18; TRBD1 is a possible D gene (6 bases). Per germline, CDR1 KGHSH and CDR2 LQKENI. The CDR3 consists of 16 residues. Between the trimmed V and J ends, which lost 2 bases and 0 bases, there was a span of 11 bases.

This sequence joins TRBV6-1 and TRBJ1-5; D may be TRBD1 (6 bases). The CDR3 extends over 16 amino acids. V was clipped by 0 bases and J by 0 bases, with 9 bases between them. The germline V gene has CDR1 MNHNS and CDR2 SASEGT. The CDR3 DNA is TGTGCCAGCAGTGAAGCTTGGACAGTTAGCAATCAGCCCCAGCATTTT. As protein: CASSEAWTVSNQPQHF.